This T cell receptor (beta chain) was obtained from a study of cytomegalovirus exposure and HLA in healthy donors. With respect to this clone: Antigen: not known.

Healthy donors of bone marrow made up the group. This CDR3 has 13 amino acids. CDR1 is LNHDA, CDR2 SQIVND, per germline (reference sequence). Deletions cut 8 bases from V and 5 bases from J, with 14 bases between. The study, taken as a whole, reports: In a later analysis, across HLA loci, associated TCR counts were highest for DRB1, lowest for HLA-C. Cytomegalovirus association was assigned to about 150 TCR beta chains.

The study ran its PCR with 60 Vbeta and 13 Jbeta primers. Repertoires were generated with immunoSEQ multiplex PCR, while TCRdb's copy carries only in-frame clones and drops some. The repertoire holds 100,000 or so clones, with roughly four fifths as singletons. The receptor comes from a man aged 45-60 years in good health and CMV-seronegative. The chain is built from TRBV19 and TRBJ2-3; tentatively, D is TRBD2 (5 bases). Material for sequencing was PBMCs. Here the CDR3 DNA reads TGTGCCAGTGGAGAAGGGAGCGGAGATACGCAGTATTTT. Encoded protein: CASGEGSGDTQYF.